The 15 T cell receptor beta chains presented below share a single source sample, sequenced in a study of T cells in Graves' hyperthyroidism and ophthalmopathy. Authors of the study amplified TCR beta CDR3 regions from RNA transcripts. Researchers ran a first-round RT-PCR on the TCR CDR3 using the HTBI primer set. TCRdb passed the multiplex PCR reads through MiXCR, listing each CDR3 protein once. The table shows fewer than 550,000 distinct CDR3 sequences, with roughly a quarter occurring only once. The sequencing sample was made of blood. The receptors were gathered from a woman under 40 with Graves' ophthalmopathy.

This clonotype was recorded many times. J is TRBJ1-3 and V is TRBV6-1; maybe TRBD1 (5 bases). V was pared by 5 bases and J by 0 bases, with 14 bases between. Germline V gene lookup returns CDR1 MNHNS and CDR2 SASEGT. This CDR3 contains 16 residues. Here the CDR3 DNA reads TGTGCCAGCAGTCAGGGTTTACCCTTCTCTGGAAACACCATATATTTT. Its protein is CASSQGLPFSGNTIYF.

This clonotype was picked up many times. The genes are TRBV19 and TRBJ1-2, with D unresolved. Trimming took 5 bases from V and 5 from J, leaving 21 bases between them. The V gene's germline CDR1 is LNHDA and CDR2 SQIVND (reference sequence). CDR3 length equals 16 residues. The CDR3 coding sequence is TGTGCCAGTAGTGAAACCGACTTCCTCAACGGTTATGGCTACACCTTC. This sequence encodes CASSETDFLNGYGYTF.

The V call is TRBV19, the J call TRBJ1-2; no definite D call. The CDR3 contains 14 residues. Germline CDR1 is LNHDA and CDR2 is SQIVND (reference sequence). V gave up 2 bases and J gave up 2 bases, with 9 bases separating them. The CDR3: CASSISRVNYGYTF. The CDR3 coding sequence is TGTGCCAGTAGTATATCCCGGGTCAACTATGGCTACACCTTC.

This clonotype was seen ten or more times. Written as DNA, the CDR3 is TGCAGTGCTAGAGATCGGGGGGTACGGACTGAAGCTTTCTTT. Its protein product is CSARDRGVRTEAFF. The J gene is TRBJ1-1, the V gene TRBV20-1; TRBD1 is a possible D gene (5 bases). There are 14 residues in the CDR3. Looked up from germline, CDR1 is DFQATT and CDR2 is SNEGSKA (reference sequence). V was pared by 0 bases and J by 5 bases, with 13 bases between.

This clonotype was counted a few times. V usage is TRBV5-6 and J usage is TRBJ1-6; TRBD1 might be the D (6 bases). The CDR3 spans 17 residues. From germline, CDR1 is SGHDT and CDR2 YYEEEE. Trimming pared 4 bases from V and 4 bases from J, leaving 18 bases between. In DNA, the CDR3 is TGTGCCAGCAGCGCAACCCCAGGGGCCTTGTATAATTCACCCCTCCACTTT. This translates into CASSATPGALYNSPLHF. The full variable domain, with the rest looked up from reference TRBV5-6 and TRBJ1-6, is DAGVTQSPTHLIKTRGQQVTLRCSPKSGHDTVSWYQQALGQGPQFIFQYYEEEERQRGNFPDRFSGHQFPNYSSELNVNALLLGDSALYLCASSATPGALYNSPLHFGNGTRLTVT.

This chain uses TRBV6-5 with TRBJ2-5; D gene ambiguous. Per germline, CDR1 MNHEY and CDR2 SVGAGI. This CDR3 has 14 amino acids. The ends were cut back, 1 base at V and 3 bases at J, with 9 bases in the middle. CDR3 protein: CASSYFRIEETQYF. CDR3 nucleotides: TGTGCCAGCAGTTACTTCAGGATAGAAGAGACCCAGTACTTC.

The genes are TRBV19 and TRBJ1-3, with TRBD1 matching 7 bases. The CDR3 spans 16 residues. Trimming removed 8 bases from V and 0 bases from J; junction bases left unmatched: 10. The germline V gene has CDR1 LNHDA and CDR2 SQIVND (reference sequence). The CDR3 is CASLNYRGHSGNTIYF. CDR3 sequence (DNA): TGTGCCAGTCTGAATTACAGGGGACACTCTGGAAACACCATATATTTT.

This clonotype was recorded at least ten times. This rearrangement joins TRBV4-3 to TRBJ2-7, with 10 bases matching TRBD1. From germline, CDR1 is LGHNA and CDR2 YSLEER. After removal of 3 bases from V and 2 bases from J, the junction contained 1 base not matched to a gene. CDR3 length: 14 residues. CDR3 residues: CASSQDRGAYEQYF. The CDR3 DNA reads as TGCGCCAGCAGCCAGGACAGGGGGGCCTACGAGCAGTACTTC.

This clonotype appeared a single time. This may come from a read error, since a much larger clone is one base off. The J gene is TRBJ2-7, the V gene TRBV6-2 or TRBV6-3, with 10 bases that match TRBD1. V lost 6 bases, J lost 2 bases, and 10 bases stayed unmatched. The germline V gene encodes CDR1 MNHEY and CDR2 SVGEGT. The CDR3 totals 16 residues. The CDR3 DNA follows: TGTGCCAGCAGGGGGACAGGGGCCCAAGTTCCCTACGAGCAGTACTTC. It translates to CASRGTGAQVPYEQYF.

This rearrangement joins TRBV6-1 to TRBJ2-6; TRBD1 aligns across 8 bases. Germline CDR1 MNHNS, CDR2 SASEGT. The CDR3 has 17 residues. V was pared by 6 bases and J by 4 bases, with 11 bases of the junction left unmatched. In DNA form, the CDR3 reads TGTGCCAGCAGGAGCGCAGGGGGCCAGTGGGGGGCCAACGTCCTGACTTTC. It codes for CASRSAGGQWGANVLTF.

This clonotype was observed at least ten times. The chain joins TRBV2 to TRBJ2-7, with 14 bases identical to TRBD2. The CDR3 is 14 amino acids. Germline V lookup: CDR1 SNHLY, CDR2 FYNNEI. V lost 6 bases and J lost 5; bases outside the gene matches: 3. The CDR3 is CASSGLAGGDEQYF. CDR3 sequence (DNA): TGTGCCAGCAGCGGACTAGCGGGGGGCGACGAGCAGTACTTC.

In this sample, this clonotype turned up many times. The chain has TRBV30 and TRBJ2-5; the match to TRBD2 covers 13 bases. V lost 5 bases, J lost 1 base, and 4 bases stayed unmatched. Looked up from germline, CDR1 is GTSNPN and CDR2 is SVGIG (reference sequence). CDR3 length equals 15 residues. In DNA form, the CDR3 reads TGTGCCTGGGGGGGACTAGCGGGGATCCAAGAGACCCAGTACTTC. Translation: CAWGGLAGIQETQYF.

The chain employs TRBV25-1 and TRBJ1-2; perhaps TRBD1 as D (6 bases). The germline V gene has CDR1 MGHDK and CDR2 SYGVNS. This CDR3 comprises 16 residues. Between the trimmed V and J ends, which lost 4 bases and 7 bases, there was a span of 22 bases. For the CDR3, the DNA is TGTGCCAGCAGTGCCCTACTGGCCTCGGGGGCGTCTGGCTACACCTTC. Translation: CASSALLASGASGYTF.

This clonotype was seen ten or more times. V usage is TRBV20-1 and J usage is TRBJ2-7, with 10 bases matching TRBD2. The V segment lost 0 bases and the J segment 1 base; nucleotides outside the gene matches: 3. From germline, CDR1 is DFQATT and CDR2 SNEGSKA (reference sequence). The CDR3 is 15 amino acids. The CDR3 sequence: CSARDGTSVSYEQYF. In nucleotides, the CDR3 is TGCAGTGCTAGAGATGGGACTAGCGTTTCCTACGAGCAGTACTTC.

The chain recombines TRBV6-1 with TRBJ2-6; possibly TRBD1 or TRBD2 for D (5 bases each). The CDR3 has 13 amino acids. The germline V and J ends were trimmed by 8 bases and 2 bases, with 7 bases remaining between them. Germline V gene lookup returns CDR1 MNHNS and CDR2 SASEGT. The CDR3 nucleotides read TGTGCCAGCCGGGACGCTGGGGCCAACGTCCTGACTTTC. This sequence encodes CASRDAGANVLTF.